Following are 24 T cell receptor beta chains from one sample sequenced in a study of CD8 T cells in ankylosing spondylitis. TCRdb processed the 5' RACE reads anew with MiXCR; each CDR3 protein has one entry. The data hold fewer than 400,000 distinct CDR3 sequences, with around 20% observed a single time. For these receptors, no antigen is known. Study conclusions and caveats: One TCR beta motif, made up of 7 or 8 highly homologous variants, appeared characteristic of ankylosing spondylitis blood.

The sample taken for sequencing was blood, either unsorted or a sorted T cell fraction (not recorded which). The receptors stem from a male donor with ankylosing spondylitis.

In its sample, this clonotype was seen a few times. The rearrangement uses TRBV29-1 and TRBJ1-5, with 7 bases aligning to TRBD1. V shed 5 bases, J shed 5 bases, and the junction held 6 bases outside the gene matches. This CDR3 contains 13 residues. From germline, CDR1 is SQVTM and CDR2 ANQGSEA. The CDR3 sequence: CSVSGQVDQPQHF. CDR3 sequence (DNA): TGCAGCGTTTCCGGACAGGTTGATCAGCCCCAGCATTTT.

This clonotype was seen many times. J is TRBJ2-1 and V is TRBV7-2; 12 nucleotides match TRBD2. After removal of 5 bases from V and 8 bases from J, the junction contained 10 bases not matched to a gene. This CDR3 has 16 amino acids. Germline V gives CDR1 SGHTA, CDR2 FQGNSA. The CDR3 spells CASSPRLAGVKDEQFF. In DNA form, the CDR3 reads TGTGCCAGCAGCCCCCGACTAGCGGGAGTCAAGGATGAGCAGTTCTTC.

The sample holds a few counts of this clonotype. The V and J genes are TRBV29-1 and TRBJ1-4; D gene uncertain. This CDR3 spans 13 amino acids. The ends were cut back, 6 bases at V and 3 bases at J, with 11 bases in the middle. The V gene's germline CDR1 is SQVTM and CDR2 ANQGSEA. The CDR3 region is CSVTRSSNEKLFF. CDR3 nucleotides: TGCAGCGTGACCCGTAGCTCTAATGAAAAACTGTTTTTT.

The chain carries TRBV5-1 and TRBJ1-2, with TRBD1 identical over 7 bases. The germline CDR1 and CDR2 sequences are SGHRS and YFSETQ. The trim removed 3 bases at V and 3 bases at J, leaving 5 bases unmatched. The CDR3 extends over 14 amino acids. The CDR3 nucleotides are TGCGCCAGCAGCTCGACAGGGCCCTACTATGGCTACACCTTC. Protein: CASSSTGPYYGYTF.

This clonotype was seen many times. The chain recombines TRBV3-1 with TRBJ2-7; TRBD2 agrees at 7 bases. Germline CDR1 and CDR2: LGHDT and YNNKEL (reference sequence). The CDR3 is 14 amino acids. The trim removed 0 bases at V and 6 bases at J, leaving 5 bases unmatched. As DNA, the CDR3 is TGTGCCAGCAGCCAAGATTGGGAGGGGCGCGAGCAGTACTTC. Its translation: CASSQDWEGREQYF.

This clonotype was seen repeatedly, ten times or more. This rearrangement joins TRBV25-1 to TRBJ2-7, with TRBD2 identical over 9 bases. CDR3 length equals 15 residues. Germline CDR1 reads MGHDK; CDR2 reads SYGVNS. V trimming: 6 bases; J trimming: 0 bases; junction bases outside the gene matches: 6. The CDR3 DNA reads as TGTGCCAGCAGACAAAGCGGGGGGAGCTCCTACGAGCAGTACTTC. The encoded protein is CASRQSGGSSYEQYF.

This clonotype turned up a few times. This chain joins TRBV3-1 and TRBJ1-2, with D perhaps matching TRBD1 (5 bases). The CDR3 is made up of 15 amino acids. V was shortened by 2 bases and J by 4 bases, with 14 bases between the two germline ends. The V gene's germline CDR1 is LGHDT and CDR2 YNNKEL (reference sequence). The CDR3 nucleotides are TGTGCCAGCAGCCAAAGGGGTGGGGCCCCCTATGGCTACACCTTC. It encodes CASSQRGGAPYGYTF.

This rearrangement joins TRBV9 to TRBJ1-6; TRBD1 matches at 9 bases. Germline trimming cut 5 bases from V and 7 bases from J; bases unmatched to any gene: 13. Germline lookup yields CDR1 SGDLS and CDR2 YYNGEE. This CDR3 comprises 17 residues. In DNA form, the CDR3 reads TGTGCCAGCAGTCGAGAGGGACAGGGATCATTCAATTCACCCCTCCACTTT. This codes for CASSREGQGSFNSPLHF.

The V and J genes are TRBV29-1 and TRBJ1-3; a weak D match, TRBD1 (5 bases). Between the trimmed V and J ends, which lost 5 bases and 7 bases, there was a span of 12 bases. From germline, CDR1 is SQVTM and CDR2 ANQGSEA. This CDR3 spans 12 amino acids. The DNA of the CDR3 is TGCAGCGTTCGACAGCCGTGGAACACCATATATTTT. This translates into CSVRQPWNTIYF.

This clonotype was counted only a few times. The chain carries TRBV6-5 and TRBJ1-2; TRBD1 might be the D (6 bases). V was cut by 0 bases and J by 6 bases, with 20 bases left in between. The germline gives CDR1 MNHEY, CDR2 SVGAGI. The CDR3 sequence is 17 residues long. The CDR3 DNA sequence: TGTGCCAGCAGTTACTCCCAACGATTACCAGGGGTGAATGGCTACACCTTC. The encoded protein is CASSYSQRLPGVNGYTF.

Only a few counts were recorded for this clonotype. J is TRBJ1-1 and V is TRBV10-3; TRBD1 aligns across 7 bases. Germline trimming cut 3 bases from V and 2 bases from J; bases unmatched to any gene: 6. This CDR3 is 15 amino acids long. In germline, CDR1 is ENHRY, CDR2 SYGVKD. The CDR3 nucleotides read TGTGCCATCAGTGAAGGGCCAGGGGGTAACACTGAAGCTTTCTTT. The encoded protein is CAISEGPGGNTEAFF.

This clonotype was found a few times. This chain uses TRBV20-1 with TRBJ2-7, with TRBD1 matching over 8 bases. CDR1 and CDR2 from the germline V gene are DFQATT and SNEGSKA (reference sequence). Unmatched junction bases numbered 13, after V lost 0 bases and J lost 6 bases. This CDR3 comprises 16 residues. For the CDR3, the DNA is TGCAGTGCTAGAGATCAGGGGACAGGCCATCGACGCGAGCAGTACTTC. Amino acid sequence: CSARDQGTGHRREQYF.

The table lists this clonotype with many counts. V is TRBV20-1 and J is TRBJ2-5; 12 bases line up with TRBD2. The junction had 6 bases not matched to a gene; V was cut back by 5 bases and J by 5 bases. CDR3 size: 14 residues. Germline V gene data show CDR1 as DFQATT and CDR2 as SNEGSKA (reference sequence). The CDR3 here is CSAYRLAGAETQYF. In DNA form, the CDR3 reads TGCAGTGCTTACAGACTAGCGGGAGCGGAGACCCAGTACTTC.

This clonotype was picked up a small number of times. This chain uses TRBV2 with TRBJ2-2; TRBD1 is a possible D gene (6 bases). The V and J ends lost 6 bases and 0 bases respectively, with 8 bases between them. This CDR3 region has 14 residues. Germline V gives CDR1 SNHLY, CDR2 FYNNEI. CDR3 loop: CASRGAANTGELFF. The CDR3 DNA reads as TGTGCCAGCAGGGGGGCCGCGAACACCGGGGAGCTGTTTTTT.

This clonotype was picked up many times. The chain recombines TRBV7-3 with TRBJ2-3; a weak D match, TRBD2 (7 bases). CDR1 and CDR2 (germline): SGHTA, FQGTGA. This CDR3 has 14 residues. V lost 5 bases and J 4 bases, leaving 13 bases between the germline ends. The CDR3 DNA is TGTGCCAGCAGCCGGGGGAGGGGGTCAGATACGCAGTATTTT. This translates into CASSRGRGSDTQYF.

This clonotype was observed a handful of times. This chain joins TRBV11-2 and TRBJ2-2; unclear D gene. Trimming took off 5 bases at V and 7 bases at J, with 11 bases between the two ends. The CDR3 extends over 13 amino acids. CDR1 is SGHAT and CDR2 is FQNNGV in the germline V gene. CDR3: CASSTPHRGELFF. CDR3 DNA sequence: TGTGCCAGCAGCACCCCTCACCGCGGGGAGCTGTTTTTT.

A few counts support this clonotype. V and J are TRBV2 and TRBJ2-3, with TRBD1 as a possible D gene (6 bases). Trimming pared 6 bases from V and 2 bases from J, leaving 18 bases between. This CDR3 contains 16 residues. Germline-derived CDR1 and CDR2 are SNHLY and FYNNEI. The CDR3 DNA is TGTGCCAGCAGACCAACAGGGATGGGGATCACAGATACGCAGTATTTT. Protein product: CASRPTGMGITDTQYF.

Only a few counts were recorded for this clonotype. The rearrangement joins TRBV10-1 to TRBJ2-5; tentatively, D is TRBD2 (6 bases). The CDR3 is 13 residues long. Trimming cost V 4 bases and J 7 bases, with 13 bases left between them. Germline lookup yields CDR1 WNHNN and CDR2 SYGVQD (reference sequence). CDR3 sequence (DNA): TGCGCCAGCAGTGGGGAGGAGGAAGGGACCCAGTACTTC. Amino acid sequence: CASSGEEEGTQYF.

The CDR3 DNA follows: TGTGCCAGCAGCTTACGTCGGGGTAGGGGGACTGAAGCTTTCTTT. Residues: CASSLRRGRGTEAFF. This chain uses TRBV7-3 with TRBJ1-1, with D tentatively TRBD1 (6 bases). Trimming pared 2 bases from V and 5 bases from J, leaving 15 bases between. From germline, CDR1 is SGHTA and CDR2 FQGTGA. CDR3 length: 15 residues.

There are a few counts of this clonotype. This sequence joins TRBV6-1 and TRBJ2-7; a weak D match, TRBD1 (6 bases). The V end lost 6 bases, the J end lost 2 bases, and 14 bases lay between the germline ends. The CDR3 runs 14 residues. In germline, CDR1 is MNHNS, CDR2 SASEGT. The CDR3 bases are TGTGCCAGCAGCCCGAGAGGGACAACCTACGAGCAGTACTTC. It is translated as CASSPRGTTYEQYF.

The J gene is TRBJ2-3, the V gene TRBV14; 11 bases are a match to TRBD2. V was clipped by 4 bases and J by 9 bases; unmatched bases: 6. The CDR3 extends over 14 amino acids. Germline lookup yields CDR1 SGHDN and CDR2 FVKESK. The chain's CDR3 is CASSPLLAGATQYF. The CDR3 nucleotides are TGTGCCAGCAGCCCTTTACTAGCGGGAGCCACGCAGTATTTT.

This chain uses TRBV20-1 with TRBJ2-3; possible D gene TRBD1, 5 bases. Trimming took off 7 bases at V and 4 bases at J, with 9 bases between the two ends. CDR3 length: 11 residues. The germline CDR1 and CDR2 sequences are DFQATT and SNEGSKA (reference sequence). In DNA, the CDR3 is TGCAGTGGGGCCAGGGCAGATACGCAGTATTTT. This sequence encodes CSGARADTQYF.

This sequence joins TRBV29-1 and TRBJ2-7; D not resolved. The CDR3 is made up of 10 amino acids. Germline V gene data show CDR1 as SQVTM and CDR2 as ANQGSEA. V was pared by 6 bases and J by 3 bases, with 6 bases between. CDR3 in amino acids: CSVFSYEQYF. CDR3 nucleotides: TGCAGCGTCTTCAGCTACGAGCAGTACTTC.

This clonotype was counted between two and nine times. The genes are TRBV28 and TRBJ1-1; 7 positions agree with TRBD1. This CDR3 comprises 15 residues. V shed 6 bases and J 3 bases; nucleotides not matched to a gene: 10. The germline gives CDR1 MDHEN, CDR2 SYDVKM. The CDR3 DNA reads as TGTGCCAGCAGCTATCACAGGGGATCGTACACTGAAGCTTTCTTT. Translation: CASSYHRGSYTEAFF.